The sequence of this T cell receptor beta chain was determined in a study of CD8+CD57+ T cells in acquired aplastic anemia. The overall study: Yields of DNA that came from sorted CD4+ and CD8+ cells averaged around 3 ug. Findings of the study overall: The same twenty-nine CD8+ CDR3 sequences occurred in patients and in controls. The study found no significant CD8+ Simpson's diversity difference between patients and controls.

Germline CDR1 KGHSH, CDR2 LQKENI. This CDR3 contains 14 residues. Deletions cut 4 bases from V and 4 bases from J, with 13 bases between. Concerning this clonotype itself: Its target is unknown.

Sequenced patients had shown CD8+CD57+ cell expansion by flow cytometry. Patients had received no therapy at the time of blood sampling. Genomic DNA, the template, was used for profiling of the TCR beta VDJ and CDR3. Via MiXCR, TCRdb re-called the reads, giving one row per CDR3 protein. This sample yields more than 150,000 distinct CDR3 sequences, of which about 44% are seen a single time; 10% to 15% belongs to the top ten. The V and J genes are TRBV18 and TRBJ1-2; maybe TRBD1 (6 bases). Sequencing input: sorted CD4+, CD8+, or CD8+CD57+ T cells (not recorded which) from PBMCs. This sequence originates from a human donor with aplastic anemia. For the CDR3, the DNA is TGTGCCAGCTCACTCGATAGGGGGACCTATGGCTACACCTTC. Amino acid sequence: CASSLDRGTYGYTF.